This TCR beta chain was found in a study of T-cell memory formation after mild COVID-19. As for the study in general: In these data, TCR clusters were largely donor specific.

The CDR3 has 18 residues. V trimming: 1 base; J trimming: 1 base; junction bases outside the gene matches: 11. Germline CDR1 and CDR2: LGHNA and YSLEER. Study conclusions and caveats: Pre-infection memory already had some responding clones, implying cross-reactive memory joined. Day 15 to 85 contracting clones showed balanced CD4/CD8; later expanders leaned CD4+.

TCRalpha and TCRbeta libraries used 5'RACE with constant-segment primers and UMIs. From the 5' RACE reads, TCRdb called clonotypes with MiXCR, one entry per CDR3 protein. This table has 180,000 or so distinct CDR3 sequences, 16% appearing once. In its sample, this clonotype was seen a few times. The antigen is unknown. The sequencing sample was made of PBMCs or a T cell subset sorted from them (not recorded which). The TCR comes from an adult woman who had mild COVID-19 (a few samples of this study predate the infection). Cell type and time point are not known. The chain carries TRBV4-3 and TRBJ2-7; the match to TRBD2 covers 9 bases. The CDR3 reads CASSQGISGGENSYEQYF. CDR3 DNA: TGCGCCAGCAGCCAAGGGATTAGCGGGGGAGAAAATTCCTACGAGCAGTACTTC.